The TCR beta chain described here comes from a study of shared clonotypes between healthy human individuals. Turning to the study itself: The study used three CD4 naive, three CD4 memory, two CD8 naive and one CD8 memory plate per donor. Study-level points and caveats: Sampling covered nothing but blood. Tissue TCR repertoires likely differ from those found in blood.

The naive CD8 subset, CD45RO-negative cells positively selected for CCR7, excluded terminally differentiated effector memory CD45RA+ cells. Some 30,000 T cell genomes, or around 180 ng DNA, went into the sorted-subset replicate PCRs. In the authors' workflow: Filtering differed because ImmunoSEQ produced junction-only sequences that carried no quality scores. Assay used: immunoSEQ multiplex PCR; TCRdb lists only in-frame clones, some missing. Clone size and V and J calls were adopted from that table, with D and trimming inferred from the DNA. The sample consists of 550,000 to 650,000 clones, approximately 96% of them appearing once. A note on this clone: The antigen is undetermined.

The sample comprised naive CD8+ T cells sorted from blood. This TCR derives from a woman aged 30 to 39 in good health.

The DNA for the CDR3 is TGTGCCAGCAGTTTAGCGGGTATTTGGCGGGAGGATGCAGATACGCAGTATTTT. Its protein product is CASSLAGIWREDADTQYF. The rearrangement uses TRBV28 and TRBJ2-3; TRBD2 matches 8 bases. This CDR3 is 18 amino acids long. Germline assignment: CDR1 MDHEN and CDR2 SYDVKM. The V segment lost 2 bases and the J segment 4 bases; nucleotides outside the gene matches: 14.